The present T cell receptor beta chain was sequenced within a study of T cells in Graves' hyperthyroidism and ophthalmopathy. The ends lost 5 bases at V and 2 bases at J; junction bases unmatched: 4. The CDR3 is made up of 14 amino acids. Study conclusions and caveats: Using 13 V-J features, a model discriminated ophthalmopathy from stable hyperthyroidism.

Amplified TCR beta CDR3 regions derived from RNA transcripts. With the HTBI primer set, the TCR CDR3 went through a first round of RT-PCR. TCRdb analysed the multiplex PCR reads with MiXCR anew, one entry per CDR3 protein. The repertoire holds almost 500,000 distinct CDR3 sequences, with around a fifth as singletons. In this sample, this clonotype turned up many times. Its antigen is still unknown. Sequencing input: blood. V gene TRBV12-3 or TRBV12-4 combines with J gene TRBJ1-2; 8 bases map to TRBD1. This clonotype was sampled from a woman aged 70-85 years with Graves' ophthalmopathy. The CDR3 loop reads CASSPTGANYGYTF. The CDR3 bases are TGTGCCAGCAGTCCGACAGGGGCGAACTATGGCTACACCTTC.